The 10 T cell receptor beta chains given below trace back to one sample, sequenced in a study of T-cell reconstitution after alpha-beta-depleted transplantation in children. Using unique molecular identifiers, the investigators prepared the TCRbeta library. TCRdb passed the PCR reads through MiXCR, listing each CDR3 protein once. The sample consists of about 260,000 distinct CDR3 sequences, roughly 8.2% of them appearing once. Sequences were derived from PBMCs, mostly from graft donor cells, sampled 180 days after TCRalphabeta/CD19-depleted stem cell transplant. The receptors were sampled from a male patient under 18 who had a stem cell transplant for acute lymphoblastic leukemia, so the T cells may come from the graft donor.

This clonotype has more than one count but fewer than ten. The chain links TRBV19 to TRBJ2-1, with D perhaps TRBD2 (6 bases). Trimming cost V 4 bases and J 3 bases, with 10 bases left between them. The CDR3 runs 14 residues. From germline, CDR1 is LNHDA and CDR2 SQIVND (reference sequence). CDR3 DNA sequence: TGTGCCAGTAGTACCGGACTAAGCTACAATGAGCAGTTCTTC. It specifies CASSTGLSYNEQFF.

This clonotype has a count of ten or more. J is TRBJ2-3 and V is TRBV2; 9 bases are a match to TRBD2. Trimming cost V 6 bases and J 2 bases; bases outside gene matches: 12. Germline V gene sequence: CDR1 SNHLY, CDR2 FYNNEI. The CDR3 is made up of 17 amino acids. CDR3 amino acids: CASSAWGGRAVTDTQYF. In DNA form, the CDR3 reads TGTGCCAGCAGCGCCTGGGGCGGGAGGGCCGTCACAGATACGCAGTATTTT.

This clonotype was counted at least ten times. The chain combines TRBV28 with TRBJ2-7; the match to TRBD1 covers 7 bases. In germline, CDR1 is MDHEN, CDR2 SYDVKM. Trimming cost V 3 bases and J 2 bases; bases outside gene matches: 1. The CDR3 extends over 13 amino acids. In DNA, the CDR3 is TGTGCCAGCAGTTTTGACAGGGCCTACGAGCAGTACTTC. This sequence encodes CASSFDRAYEQYF. Full variable domain (outside the CDR3, taken from reference TRBV28 and TRBJ2-7): DVKVTQSSRYLVKRTGEKVFLECVQDMDHENMFWYRQDPGLGLRLIYFSYDVKMKEKGDIPEGYSVSREKKERFSLILESASTNQTSMYLCASSFDRAYEQYFGPGTRLTVT.

With regard to this clonotype: This may come from a read error, since a much larger clone is one base off. The chain employs TRBV20-1 and TRBJ1-1; 8 nucleotides match TRBD1. The CDR3 is 13 amino acids. Germline V gene data show CDR1 as DFQATT and CDR2 as SNEGSKA (reference sequence). Trimming at V came to 6 bases and at J to 0 bases, leaving 3 bases not matched to a gene. The CDR3 loop reads CSAEDRVNTEAFF. The CDR3 region has the DNA TGCAGTGCCGAGGACAGGGTGAACACTGAAGCTTTCTTT.

This clonotype was found many times. This chain links TRBV7-9 with TRBJ2-2; tentative D call: TRBD2 (5 bases). From germline, CDR1 is SEHNR and CDR2 FQNEAQ (reference sequence). This CDR3 is 14 amino acids long. Trimming took off 6 bases at V and 10 bases at J, with 18 bases between the two ends. CDR3 loop: CASSHVPGKEELFF. CDR3 in DNA: TGTGCCAGCAGTCACGTGCCGGGAAAGGAGGAGCTGTTTTTT. Combining the CDR3 with reference TRBV7-9 and TRBJ2-2 gives the whole variable domain DTGVSQNPRHKITKRGQNVTFRCDPISEHNRLYWYRQTLGQGPEFLTYFQNEAQLEKSRLLSDRFSAERPKGSFSTLEIQRTEQGDSAMYLCASSHVPGKEELFFGEGSRLTVL.

The table lists this clonotype with many counts. The chain employs TRBV12-3 or TRBV12-4 and TRBJ2-2, with a tentative D call TRBD2 (5 bases). With 4 bases removed from V and 6 bases from J, the gap between germline ends came to 9 bases. CDR3 length: 13 amino acids. The CDR3 loop is CASSYGNAGELFF. CDR3 in DNA: TGTGCCAGCAGTTACGGGAATGCCGGGGAGCTGTTTTTT.

This clonotype was seen many times. The gene calls are TRBV7-9 and TRBJ2-1; D is unclear. Trimming pared 4 bases from V and 9 bases from J, leaving 7 bases between. The CDR3 runs to 11 residues. Germline V lookup: CDR1 SEHNR, CDR2 FQNEAQ (reference sequence). The CDR3 protein is CASSSTPEQFF. In nucleotides, the CDR3 is TGTGCCAGCAGCTCGACTCCTGAGCAGTTCTTC.

The sample holds many counts of this clonotype. One end of the junction varies from germline; a read error may be responsible. This chain joins TRBV7-2 and TRBJ1-1, with D possibly matching TRBD1 (5 bases). This CDR3 is built from 13 residues. Germline V lookup: CDR1 SGHTA, CDR2 FQGNSA. Here the CDR3 reads CASSLGGRPGRAF. CDR3 DNA sequence: TGTGCCAGCAGCTTAGGGGGCAGACCCGGAAGGGCTTTT.

Many counts were recorded for this clonotype. V and J are TRBV6-5 and TRBJ1-2, with TRBD1 matching 12 bases. With V trimmed by 1 base and J by 8 bases, 5 bases remained unmatched. Germline V lookup: CDR1 MNHEY, CDR2 SVGAGI. This CDR3 region has 15 residues. The CDR3 bases are TGTGCCAGCAGTTACTTGGGACAGGGGGCGGTGGGCTACACCTTC. Translated: CASSYLGQGAVGYTF.

There are many counts of this clonotype. The chain uses TRBV20-1 and TRBJ2-1; 7 bases are a match to TRBD2. Trimming cost V 3 bases and J 0 bases; bases outside gene matches: 5. Per the germline V gene, CDR1 is DFQATT and CDR2 is SNEGSKA (reference sequence). The CDR3 extends over 15 amino acids. The CDR3 DNA follows: TGCAGTGCTAGGCCCGGGAGGAGCTCCTACAATGAGCAGTTCTTC. As protein: CSARPGRSSYNEQFF.